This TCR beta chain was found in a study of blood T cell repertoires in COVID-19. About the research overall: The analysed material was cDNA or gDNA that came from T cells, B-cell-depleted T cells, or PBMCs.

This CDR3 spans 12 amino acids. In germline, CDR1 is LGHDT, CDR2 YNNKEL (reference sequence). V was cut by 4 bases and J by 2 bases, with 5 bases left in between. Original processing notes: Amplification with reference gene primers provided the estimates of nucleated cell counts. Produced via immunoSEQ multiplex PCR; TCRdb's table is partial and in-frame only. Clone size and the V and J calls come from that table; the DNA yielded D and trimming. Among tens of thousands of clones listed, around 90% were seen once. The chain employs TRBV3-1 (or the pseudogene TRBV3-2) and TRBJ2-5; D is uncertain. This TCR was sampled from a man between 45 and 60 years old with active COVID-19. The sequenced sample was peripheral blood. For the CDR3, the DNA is TGTGCCAGCAGCCGTACTCAAGAGACCCAGTACTTC. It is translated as CASSRTQETQYF.